A selection of T cell receptor beta chains follows, all from one sample in a study of post-analysis software for immune sequencing data. TCRdb processed the PCR reads anew with MiXCR; each CDR3 protein has one entry. This sample has approximately 730,000 distinct CDR3 sequences, with roughly 27% found just once. Sequencing input: blood. These receptors were collected from a girl aged 10 to 17 with multiple sclerosis. Both conserved end residues are part of each CDR3. The D gene is left open where the match is weak. The size field is filled for only some rows; it gives once, few, many or a size class.

cdr3_length	d_call	v_call	j_call	clone_size	cdr3_nt	cdr3_aa
15	.	TRBV20-1	TRBJ2-7	.	TGCAGTGCTAGAGCACGGGTGGGGGGTCCCGATGTGCAGTACTTC	CSARARVGGPDVQYF
14	.	TRBV7-8	TRBJ2-7	few	TGTGCCAGCAGTAAGGGGGATTACTCCTACGAGCAGTACTTC	CASSKGDYSYEQYF
16	TRBD1	TRBV11-2	TRBJ2-1	.	TGTGCCAGCAGCTTAGTCGGCGGGACAGGGGCTAATGAGCAGTTCTTC	CASSLVGGTGANEQFF
16	.	TRBV6-6	TRBJ1-3	.	TGTGCCAGCAGTACCCAGGGCCCCTTCTCTGGAAACACCATATATTTT	CASSTQGPFSGNTIYF
15	TRBD2	TRBV6-2/TRBV6-3	TRBJ2-7	few	TGTGCCAGCACGGGAACTAGCGGACGACCCTACGAGCAGTACTTC	CASTGTSGRPYEQYF
9	.	TRBV24-1	TRBJ2-5	many	TGTGCCACCAGTGGGTCCCAGTACTTC	CATSGSQYF
16	TRBD2	TRBV27	TRBJ2-3	few	TGTGCCAGCAGTCAATACGTTAGCGGGGGCACAGATACGCAGTATTTT	CASSQYVSGGTDTQYF
17	TRBD2	TRBV28	TRBJ2-5	few	TGTGCCAGCAGTATAAGGTGGCAGCCGGGGGGTCAAGAGACCCAGTACTTC	CASSIRWQPGGQETQYF
15	.	TRBV2	TRBJ2-7	once	TGTGCCAGCAGTGAAGAACGATGGGGCTACAATGAGCAGTACTTC	CASSEERWGYNEQYF
15	TRBD1	TRBV27	TRBJ1-1	few	TGTGCCAGCAGTAGACGGACAGGGAGGAACACTGAAGCTTTCTTT	CASSRRTGRNTEAFF
13	.	TRBV27	TRBJ2-2	few	TGTGCCAGCAGTCCTACGCACACCGGGGAGCTGTTTTTT	CASSPTHTGELFF
13	.	TRBV29-1	TRBJ1-5	few	TGCAGCGTTGATGTTTCCCCGGGGCAGCCCCAGCATTTT	CSVDVSPGQPQHF
14	TRBD1	TRBV20-1	TRBJ1-2	few	TGCAGTGCTAGCCCGAGACAGGGGATGGGTGGCTACACCTTC	CSASPRQGMGGYTF
15	TRBD2	TRBV6-5	TRBJ2-5	.	TGTGCCAGCAGTAACCGACCGGGACTAGCGGGGGGGGAGTACTTC	CASSNRPGLAGGEYF
14	.	TRBV5-1	TRBJ2-5	.	TGCGCCAGCAGCTTAGAAGACTACCAAGAGACCCAGTACTTC	CASSLEDYQETQYF
16	.	TRBV4-1	TRBJ1-4	few	TGCGCCAGCAGCCAAGAGGGGCAACAGATTCGAGAAAAACTGTTTTTT	CASSQEGQQIREKLFF
15	.	TRBV28	TRBJ2-1	.	TGTGCCACCACCCATTGGGGACCTACAGGGAATGAGCAGTTCTTC	CATTHWGPTGNEQFF
17	TRBD1	TRBV5-5	TRBJ2-7	.	TGTGCCAGCAGCTTGAATTTCTGGGACAGCCGTACCTACGAGCAGTACTTC	CASSLNFWDSRTYEQYF
16	TRBD2	TRBV4-2	TRBJ2-1	.	TGTGCCAGCAGCCAAGATCTACGGGGGGGGCACAATGAGCAGTTCTTC	CASSQDLRGGHNEQFF
13	.	TRBV10-2	TRBJ2-5	few	TGCGCCAGCAGTGGTCTGTACCAAGAGACCCAGTACTTC	CASSGLYQETQYF
14	.	TRBV29-1	TRBJ2-1	.	TGCAGCACGCGGCGCGGGGCGGTGGGAGATGAGCAGTGCTTC	CSTRRGAVGDEQCF
13	.	TRBV10-3	TRBJ2-7	few	TGTGCCATCAGAAAGCCAACGGGCGATGAGCAGTACTTC	CAIRKPTGDEQYF